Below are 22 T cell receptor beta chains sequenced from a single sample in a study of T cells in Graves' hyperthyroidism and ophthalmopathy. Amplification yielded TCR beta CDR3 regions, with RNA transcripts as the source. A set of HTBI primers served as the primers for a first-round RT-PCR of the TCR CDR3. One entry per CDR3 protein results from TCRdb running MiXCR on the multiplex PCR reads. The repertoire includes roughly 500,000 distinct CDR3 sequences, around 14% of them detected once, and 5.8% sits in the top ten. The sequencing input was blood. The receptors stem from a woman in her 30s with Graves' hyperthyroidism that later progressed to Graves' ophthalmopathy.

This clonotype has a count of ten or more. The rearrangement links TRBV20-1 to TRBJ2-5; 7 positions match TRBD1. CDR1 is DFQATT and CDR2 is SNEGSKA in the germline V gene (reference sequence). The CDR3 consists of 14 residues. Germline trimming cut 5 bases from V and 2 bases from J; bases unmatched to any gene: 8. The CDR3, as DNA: TGCAGTGCTTTTACAGGGGCGCTACAAGAGACCCAGTACTTC. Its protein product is CSAFTGALQETQYF.

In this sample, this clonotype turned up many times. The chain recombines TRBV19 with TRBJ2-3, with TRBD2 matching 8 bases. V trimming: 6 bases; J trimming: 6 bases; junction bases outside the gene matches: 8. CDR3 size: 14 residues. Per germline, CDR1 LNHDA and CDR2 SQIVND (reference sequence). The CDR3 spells CASRSGTRSDTQYF. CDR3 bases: TGTGCCAGTAGGTCCGGGACTAGGAGTGATACGCAGTATTTT.

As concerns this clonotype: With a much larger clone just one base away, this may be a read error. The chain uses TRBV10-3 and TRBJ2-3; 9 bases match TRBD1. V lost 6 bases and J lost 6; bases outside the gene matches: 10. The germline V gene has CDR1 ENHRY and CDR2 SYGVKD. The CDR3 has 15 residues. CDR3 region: CAISYRGQGGDTQYF. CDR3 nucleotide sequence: TGTGCCATCAGCTACAGGGGGCAGGGAGGGGATACGCAGTATTTT.

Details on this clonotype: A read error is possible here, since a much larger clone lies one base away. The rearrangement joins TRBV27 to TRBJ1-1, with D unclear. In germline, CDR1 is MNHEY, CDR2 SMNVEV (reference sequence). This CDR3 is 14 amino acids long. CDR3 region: CASSYRGQNTEASF. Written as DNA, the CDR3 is TGTGCCAGCAGTTACCGGGGTCAGAACACTGAAGCTTCCTTT.

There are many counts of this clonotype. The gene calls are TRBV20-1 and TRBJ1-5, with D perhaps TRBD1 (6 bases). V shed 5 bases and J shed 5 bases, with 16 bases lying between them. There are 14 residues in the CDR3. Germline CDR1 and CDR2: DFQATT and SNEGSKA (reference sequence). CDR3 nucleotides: TGCAGTGCTGGGCTTCAACAGGGAGATCAGCCCCAGCATTTT. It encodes CSAGLQQGDQPQHF.

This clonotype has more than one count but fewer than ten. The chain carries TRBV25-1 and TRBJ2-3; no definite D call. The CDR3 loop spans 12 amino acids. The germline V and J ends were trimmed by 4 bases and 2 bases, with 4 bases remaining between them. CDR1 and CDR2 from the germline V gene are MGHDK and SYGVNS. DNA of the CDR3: TGTGCCAGCAGTGGTCCCACAGATACGCAGTATTTT. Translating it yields CASSGPTDTQYF. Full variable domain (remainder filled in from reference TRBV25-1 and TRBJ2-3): EADIYQTPRYLVIGTGKKITLECSQTMGHDKMYWYQQDPGMELHLIHYSYGVNSTEKGDLSSESTVSRIRTEHFPLTLESARPSHTSQYLCASSGPTDTQYFGPGTRLTVL.

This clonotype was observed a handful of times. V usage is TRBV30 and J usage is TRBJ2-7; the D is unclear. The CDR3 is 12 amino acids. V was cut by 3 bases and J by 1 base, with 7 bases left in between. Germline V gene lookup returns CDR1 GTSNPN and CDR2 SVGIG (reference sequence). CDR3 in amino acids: CAWSESSYEQYF. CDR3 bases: TGTGCCTGGAGCGAGTCTTCCTACGAGCAGTACTTC.

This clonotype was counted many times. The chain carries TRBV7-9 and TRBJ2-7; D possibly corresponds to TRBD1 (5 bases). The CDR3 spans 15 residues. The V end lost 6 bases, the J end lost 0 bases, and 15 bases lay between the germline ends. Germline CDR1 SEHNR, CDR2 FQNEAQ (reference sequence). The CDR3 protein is CASSPDSTHSYEQYF. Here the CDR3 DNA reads TGTGCCAGCAGTCCCGACAGCACGCACTCCTACGAGCAGTACTTC.

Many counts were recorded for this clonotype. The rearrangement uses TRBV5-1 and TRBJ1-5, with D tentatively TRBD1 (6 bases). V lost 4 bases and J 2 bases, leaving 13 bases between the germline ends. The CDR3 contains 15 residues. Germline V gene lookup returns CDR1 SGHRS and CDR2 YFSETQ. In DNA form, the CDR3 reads TGCGCCAGCAGCCCTGGACAGCTTGGCAATCAGCCCCAGCATTTT. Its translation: CASSPGQLGNQPQHF.

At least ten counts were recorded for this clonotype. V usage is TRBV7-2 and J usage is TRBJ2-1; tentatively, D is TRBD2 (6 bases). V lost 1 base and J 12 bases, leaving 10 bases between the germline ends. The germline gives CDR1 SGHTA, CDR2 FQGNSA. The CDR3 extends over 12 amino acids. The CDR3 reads CASSLDGSGQFF. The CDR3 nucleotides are TGTGCCAGCAGCTTAGACGGGAGCGGGCAGTTCTTC.

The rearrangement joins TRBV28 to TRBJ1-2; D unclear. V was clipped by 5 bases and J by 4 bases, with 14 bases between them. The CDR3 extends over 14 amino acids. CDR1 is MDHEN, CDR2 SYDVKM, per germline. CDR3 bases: TGTGCCAGCAGTCCCGGACTTCTTAGCTATGGCTACACCTTC. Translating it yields CASSPGLLSYGYTF.

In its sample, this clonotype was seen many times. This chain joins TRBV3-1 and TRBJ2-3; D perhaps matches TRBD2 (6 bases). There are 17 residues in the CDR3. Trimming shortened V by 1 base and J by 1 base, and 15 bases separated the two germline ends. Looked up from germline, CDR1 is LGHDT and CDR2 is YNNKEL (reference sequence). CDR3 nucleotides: TGTGCCAGCAGCCAAGCCTCGGGACTTTTAGGCACAGATACGCAGTATTTT. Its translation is CASSQASGLLGTDTQYF.

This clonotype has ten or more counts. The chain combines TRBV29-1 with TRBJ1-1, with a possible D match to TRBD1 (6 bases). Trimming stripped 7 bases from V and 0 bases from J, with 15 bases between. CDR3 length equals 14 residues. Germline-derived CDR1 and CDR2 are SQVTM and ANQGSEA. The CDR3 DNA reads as TGCAGCGCCGAAAGGGACATTCTGAACACTGAAGCTTTCTTT. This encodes CSAERDILNTEAFF. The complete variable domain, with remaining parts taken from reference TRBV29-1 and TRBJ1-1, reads SAVISQKPSRDICQRGTSLTIQCQVDSQVTMMFWYRQQPGQSLTLIATANQGSEATYESGFVIDKFPISRPNLTFSTLTVSNMSPEDSSIYLCSAERDILNTEAFFGQGTRLTVV.

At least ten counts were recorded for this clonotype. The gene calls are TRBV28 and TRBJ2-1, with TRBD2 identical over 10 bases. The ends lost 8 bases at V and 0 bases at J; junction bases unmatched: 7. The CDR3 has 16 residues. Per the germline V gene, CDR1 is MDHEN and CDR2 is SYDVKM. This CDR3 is CASLEASGSSYNEQFF. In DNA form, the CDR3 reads TGTGCCAGCCTTGAGGCTAGCGGGAGCTCCTACAATGAGCAGTTCTTC.

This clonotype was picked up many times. Here the CDR3 reads CASSPGQTNTEAFF. For the CDR3, the DNA is TGTGCCAGCAGTCCGGGACAGACGAACACTGAAGCTTTCTTT. This rearrangement joins TRBV28 to TRBJ1-1; 7 bases fit TRBD1. The junction had 4 bases not matched to a gene; V was cut back by 5 bases and J by 1 base. The CDR3 has 14 amino acids. CDR1 is MDHEN and CDR2 is SYDVKM in the germline V gene.

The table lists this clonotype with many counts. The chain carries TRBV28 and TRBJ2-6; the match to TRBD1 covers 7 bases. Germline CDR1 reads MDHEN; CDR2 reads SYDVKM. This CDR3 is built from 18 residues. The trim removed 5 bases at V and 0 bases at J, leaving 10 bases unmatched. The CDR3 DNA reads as TGTGCCAGCAGTAGCCCGACAGGGTTTTTCTCTGGGGCCAACGTCCTGACTTTC. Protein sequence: CASSSPTGFFSGANVLTF.

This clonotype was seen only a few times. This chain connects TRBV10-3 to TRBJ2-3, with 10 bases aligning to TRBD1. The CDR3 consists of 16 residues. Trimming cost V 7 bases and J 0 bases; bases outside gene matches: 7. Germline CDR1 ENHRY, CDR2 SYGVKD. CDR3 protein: CAITERQGASTDTQYF. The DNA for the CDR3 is TGTGCCATCACCGAACGACAGGGGGCAAGCACAGATACGCAGTATTTT.

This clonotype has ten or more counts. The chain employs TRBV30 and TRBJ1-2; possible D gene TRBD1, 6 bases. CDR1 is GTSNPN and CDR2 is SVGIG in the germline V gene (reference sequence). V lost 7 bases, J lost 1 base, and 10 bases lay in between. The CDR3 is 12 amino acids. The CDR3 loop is CALQGGNYGYTF. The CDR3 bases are TGTGCCTTACAGGGAGGTAACTATGGCTACACCTTC.

The CDR3 loop is CASSQESNQPQHF. CDR3 nucleotides: TGTGCCAGTAGTCAAGAGAGCAATCAGCCCCAGCATTTT. The chain is built from TRBV19 and TRBJ1-5; D gene unclear. CDR3 length: 13 residues. Trimming left V 5 bases short and J 1 base short, with 6 bases between. Germline lookup yields CDR1 LNHDA and CDR2 SQIVND (reference sequence).

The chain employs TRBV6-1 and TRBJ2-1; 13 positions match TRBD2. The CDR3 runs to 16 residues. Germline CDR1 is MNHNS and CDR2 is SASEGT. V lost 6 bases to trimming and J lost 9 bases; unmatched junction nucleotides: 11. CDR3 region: CASSTTGLAGAGEQFF. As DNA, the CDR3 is TGTGCCAGCAGCACCACTGGACTAGCGGGAGCGGGTGAGCAGTTCTTC.

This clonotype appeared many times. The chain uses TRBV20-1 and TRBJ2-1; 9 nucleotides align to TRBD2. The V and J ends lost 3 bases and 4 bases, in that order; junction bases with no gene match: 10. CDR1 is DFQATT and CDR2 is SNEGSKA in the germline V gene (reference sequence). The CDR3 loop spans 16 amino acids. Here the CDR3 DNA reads TGCAGTGCTAGTCACCCCGTGCTAGCGGGGTACAATGAGCAGTTCTTC. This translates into CSASHPVLAGYNEQFF.

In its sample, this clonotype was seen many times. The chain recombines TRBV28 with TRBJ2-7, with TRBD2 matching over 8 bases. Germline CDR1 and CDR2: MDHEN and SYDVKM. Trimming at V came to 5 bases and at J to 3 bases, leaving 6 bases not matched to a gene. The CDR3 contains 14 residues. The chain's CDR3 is CASSPASGHYEQYF. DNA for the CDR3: TGTGCCAGCAGTCCGGCTAGCGGGCACTACGAGCAGTACTTC. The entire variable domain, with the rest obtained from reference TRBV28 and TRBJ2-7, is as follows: DVKVTQSSRYLVKRTGEKVFLECVQDMDHENMFWYRQDPGLGLRLIYFSYDVKMKEKGDIPEGYSVSREKKERFSLILESASTNQTSMYLCASSPASGHYEQYFGPGTRLTVT.